The present T cell receptor beta chain was sequenced within a study of T cell changes during pregnancy in multiple sclerosis (dated by TCRdb to the late 2010s). The study in broad terms: In women with multiple sclerosis, the researchers looked at how the T cell repertoire shifted as pregnancy progressed.

Receptor libraries were prepared by the immunoSEQ multiplex PCR assay. Entries here come from immuneACCESS through TCRdb and include only in-frame sequences with V and J called. Some clones fail to appear in such tables; in the studies checked, an unresolved V gene covers under half of the shortfall, and the cause of the remainder is unknown. In all, the sample holds 45,000 to 65,000 clones, and more than 85% of those were seen once. The ten most abundant clones make up 3% to 4% of the sample. V and J lose 0 bases and 0 bases, and a span of 21 bases separates them. Per the germline V gene (reference sequence), LNHNV is the CDR1 and YYDKDF is the CDR2. The CDR3 runs 21 amino acids, cysteine and phenylalanine included. Only the CDR3 portion is preserved as DNA: 63 bases, with reading frame beginning at the first base. Remarks on this clone: Its cognate antigen has yet to be identified. No per-base quality is available; no much larger clone lies one base away.

This chain joins TRBV15 to TRBJ1-6; TRBD1 is perhaps the D gene, given 5 matching bases. The input for sequencing was peripheral blood, taken after pregnancy. This receptor was taken from a female donor in good health, enrolled as a control in a pregnancy study. CDR3 reads: CATSRDHKAGGPSSYNSPLHF. The DNA sequence is given as TGTGCCACCAGCAGAGATCATAAGGCGGGGGGACCCAGCTCCTATAATTCACCCCTCCACTTT.